This T cell receptor beta chain originates from a study of T cell repertoires in cytomegalovirus infection. Study summary: Indications came from public TCR beta signatures; they pointed to CMV infection and to a matching HLA type.

CDR3 length: 14 residues. Germline loops: CDR1 SQVTM, CDR2 ANQGSEA. V shed 8 bases and J 2 bases; nucleotides not matched to a gene: 9. TCRdb redid the calling of the reads with MiXCR, one entry per CDR3 protein. Of under 300,000 distinct CDR3 sequences listed, approximately 13% are singletons. The chain combines TRBV29-1 with TRBJ2-3; 8 nucleotides align to TRBD2. This TCR came from a human donor in good health (CMV status not recorded). Some clones in this sample may be carry-over from other donors' samples. The sample comprised PBMCs. The CDR3 sequence: CSQLGAGDTDTQYF. The CDR3 coding sequence is TGCAGCCAACTCGGAGCGGGGGACACAGATACGCAGTATTTT.